This is a list of T cell receptor beta chains from one sample in a study of CD8+ T cells in alopecia areata. Sequenced by immunoSEQ multiplex PCR; TCRdb stores in-frame clones only, minus some. Of about 270,000 clones in the sample, roughly 63% were seen once. Sample: CD4+ T cells sorted from blood, taken at week 52, from a patient treated with tofacitinib. The receptors were gathered from a human donor with alopecia areata. Both conserved end residues are trimmed from each CDR3. The order of the fields is CDR3 protein, J gene, V gene.

ASSNGQNEKLF	TRBJ1-4	TRBV5-4
ASSLGPGVGEQY	TRBJ2-7	TRBV5-1
ASSQEPGSGEQY	TRBJ2-7	TRBV4-3
AWGDGPNTGELF	TRBJ2-2	TRBV30
ASSLFRGQVTYEQY	TRBJ2-7	TRBV27
ASKGAGVNNEQF	TRBJ2-1	TRBV7-2
AWSGDSTGELF	TRBJ2-2	TRBV30
SATGTSGGAVTQY	TRBJ2-5	TRBV29-1
ASSLGTSGGQRETQY	TRBJ2-5	TRBV5-1
ASSVKGIPFTDTQY	TRBJ2-3	TRBV7-2
ASSLVGPGGTDTQY	TRBJ2-3	TRBV5-1
ASSPDNVGETQY	TRBJ2-5	TRBV5-1
ASSLWRGGETQY	TRBJ2-5	TRBV5-1
ASSSDPPPESPLH	TRBJ1-6	TRBV5-1